This TCR beta chain appears in the sequencing data of a study of blood T cell repertoires in COVID-19. Study background: Whether acute or convalescent, the COVID-19 samples came from the United States, Italy and Spain. PBMCs, B-cell-depleted T cells, or T cells were the source of the cDNA or gDNA that made up the material.

Patients in Seattle were enrolled during active infection, then followed longitudinally. J lost 16 bases, V lost 5 bases, and 17 bases had no gene match. The CDR3 contains 14 residues. From germline, CDR1 is SEHNR and CDR2 FQNEAQ (reference sequence). Using immunoSEQ multiplex PCR, the repertoire was profiled, and TCRdb retains in-frame clones only, with some absent. The repertoire holds roughly 320,000 clones, with 90% as singletons. The source material was peripheral blood. This chain uses TRBV7-9 with TRBJ2-4, with 7 bases fitting TRBD1. This sequence was found in a woman aged 50 to 60 with COVID-19, enrolled during active disease. CDR3 sequence (DNA): TGTGCCAGCAGCCCATCCGCGACAGGGAGAAATTTTTACTTC. Protein: CASSPSATGRNFYF.